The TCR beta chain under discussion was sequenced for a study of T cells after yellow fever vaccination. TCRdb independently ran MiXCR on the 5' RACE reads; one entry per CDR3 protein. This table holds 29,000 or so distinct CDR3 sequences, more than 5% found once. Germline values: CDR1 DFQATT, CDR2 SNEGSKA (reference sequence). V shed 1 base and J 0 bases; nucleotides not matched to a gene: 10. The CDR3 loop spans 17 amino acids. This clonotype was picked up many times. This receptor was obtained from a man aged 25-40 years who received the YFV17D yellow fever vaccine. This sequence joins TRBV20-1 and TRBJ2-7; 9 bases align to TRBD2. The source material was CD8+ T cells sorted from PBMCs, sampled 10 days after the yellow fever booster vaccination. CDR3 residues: CSARAGQAGGFSYEQYF. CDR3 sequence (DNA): TGCAGTGCTAGAGCAGGTCAAGCGGGAGGTTTCTCCTACGAGCAGTACTTC.